The 18 T cell receptor beta chains presented below share a single source sample, sequenced in a study of early T cells in non-severe SARS-CoV-2 infection. TCRdb recomputed calls from the 5' RACE reads with MiXCR, one row per CDR3 protein. The sample holds some 50,000 distinct CDR3 sequences, around 8.6% seen once. The sample consisted of whole blood, taken at baseline. All receptors derive from an adult who was a healthcare worker with PCR-confirmed SARS-CoV-2 infection or an uninfected control (not recorded which).

This clonotype was recorded at least ten times. The chain is built from TRBV12-3 or TRBV12-4 and TRBJ2-1; 8 nucleotides line up with TRBD2. Trimming removed 6 bases from V and 7 bases from J; junction bases left unmatched: 11. The CDR3 covers 15 residues. The CDR3 here is CASSDSGNRGNEQFF. The CDR3 region has the DNA TGTGCCAGCAGCGATAGCGGGAACCGAGGGAATGAGCAGTTCTTC.

The chain joins TRBV14 to TRBJ2-1; the D is unclear. V was pared by 0 bases and J by 3 bases, with 3 bases between. Germline V gene sequence: CDR1 SGHDN, CDR2 FVKESK. The CDR3 spans 13 residues. The CDR3 DNA is TGTGCCAGCAGCCAAGAGTTCTACAATGAGCAGTTCTTC. Translated: CASSQEFYNEQFF.

The table lists this clonotype with a few counts. V usage is TRBV20-1 and J usage is TRBJ2-1; perhaps D is TRBD1 or TRBD2 (5 bases each). V lost 3 bases, J lost 8 bases, and 5 bases lay in between. CDR1 DFQATT and CDR2 SNEGSKA come from the germline V gene (reference sequence). This CDR3 is 10 amino acids long. The CDR3 reads CSARGDEQFF. DNA of the CDR3: TGCAGTGCTAGGGGGGATGAGCAGTTCTTC.

This rearrangement joins TRBV29-1 to TRBJ2-7; D not resolved. The V end was cut by 7 bases, the J end by 5 bases, with 3 bases between. The length of the CDR3 is 8 residues. In germline, CDR1 is SQVTM, CDR2 ANQGSEA. CDR3 in DNA: TGCAGCGACCACGAGCAGTACTTC. It codes for CSDHEQYF.

The chain carries TRBV18 and TRBJ2-1, with a weak D call TRBD2 (5 bases). V was clipped by 3 bases and J by 0 bases, with 12 bases between them. The CDR3 is 16 residues long. Per germline, CDR1 KGHSH and CDR2 LQKENI. The CDR3 sequence: CASSPSRASSYNEQFF. The CDR3 DNA follows: TGTGCCAGCTCACCTTCGAGGGCGTCCTCCTACAATGAGCAGTTCTTC.

At least ten counts were recorded for this clonotype. V is TRBV6-5 and J is TRBJ2-7; 7 bases are shared with TRBD2. The V gene end was trimmed by 5 bases and the J gene end by 7 bases; junction bases not matched to a gene: 14. This CDR3 has 15 residues. Germline values: CDR1 MNHEY, CDR2 SVGAGI. CDR3 coding DNA: TGTGCCAGCAGTCCGACCTGGTCCTCGGGGGGTGAGCAGTACTTC. Encoded protein: CASSPTWSSGGEQYF.

This clonotype was found many times. The genes are TRBV7-9 and TRBJ1-4; no reliable D call. V lost 8 bases, J lost 7 bases, and 11 bases lay in between. The CDR3 length is 12 residues. Germline loops: CDR1 SEHNR, CDR2 FQNEAQ (reference sequence). CDR3 sequence reads: CASVGGFEKLFF. CDR3 coding DNA: TGTGCCAGCGTCGGAGGGTTTGAAAAACTGTTTTTT.

The rearrangement joins TRBV27 to TRBJ1-2; the D gene is possibly TRBD1 (6 bases). The CDR3 loop spans 13 amino acids. Per germline, CDR1 MNHEY and CDR2 SMNVEV (reference sequence). Trimming left V 6 bases short and J 1 base short, with 9 bases between. CDR3 nucleotide sequence: TGTGCCAGCAGAAGGGGGAGTAACTATGGCTACACCTTC. Translation gives CASRRGSNYGYTF.

J is TRBJ2-1 and V is TRBV5-4; TRBD1 aligns across 8 bases. V trimming: 5 bases; J trimming: 16 bases; junction bases outside the gene matches: 11. Germline CDR1 is SGHNT and CDR2 is YYREEE (reference sequence). This CDR3 is 12 amino acids long. CDR3 in amino acids: CASRLSPGQDFF. In DNA form, the CDR3 reads TGTGCCAGCAGACTTTCTCCGGGACAGGATTTCTTC.

This clonotype was observed a few times. V and J are TRBV19 and TRBJ2-4; 8 bases map to TRBD1. CDR1 is LNHDA and CDR2 is SQIVND in the germline V gene (reference sequence). Trimming at V came to 1 base and at J to 9 bases, leaving 14 bases not matched to a gene. CDR3 length: 17 residues. The CDR3 DNA reads as TGTGCCAGTAGTATAGCCCCAGGGGGCGCAGCAACAGTCATTCAGTACTTC. The encoded protein is CASSIAPGGAATVIQYF. The whole variable domain, filled in from reference TRBV19 and TRBJ2-4, reads DGGITQSPKYLFRKEGQNVTLSCEQNLNHDAMYWYRQDPGQGLRLIYYSQIVNDFQKGDIAEGYSVSREKKESFPLTVTSAQKNPTAFYLCASSIAPGGAATVIQYFGAGTRLSVL.

This clonotype turned up a few times. The chain carries TRBV2 and TRBJ2-5; 7 nucleotides line up with TRBD1. CDR1 and CDR2 from the germline V gene are SNHLY and FYNNEI. The CDR3 consists of 13 residues. V was clipped by 8 bases and J by 5 bases; unmatched bases: 8. Written as DNA, the CDR3 is TGTGCCAGCGATGACAGGGTAGTCGAGACCCAGTACTTC. This sequence encodes CASDDRVVETQYF.

The genes are TRBV12-3 or TRBV12-4 and TRBJ2-5; D may be TRBD2 (7 bases). The germline V and J ends were trimmed by 6 bases and 1 base, with 15 bases remaining between them. The CDR3 sequence is 15 residues long. CDR3 nucleotide sequence: TGTGCCAGCAGCCTCCTCGGGGGGCTCCAAGAGACCCAGTACTTC. Translation: CASSLLGGLQETQYF.

On this clonotype itself: A much more abundant neighbour one base away suggests this may be a read error. The J gene is TRBJ2-7, the V gene TRBV7-2, with 8 bases fitting TRBD2. The CDR3 length is 14 residues. Germline V gene data show CDR1 as SGHTA and CDR2 as FQGNSA. For the CDR3, the DNA is TGTGCCACCAGCTTAGCGGGGCTAGAGAACGAGCAGTACTTC. Its protein is CATSLAGLENEQYF.

This chain connects TRBV12-3 or TRBV12-4 to TRBJ2-1, with D tentatively TRBD2 (6 bases). Deletions cut 4 bases from V and 6 bases from J, with 7 bases between. The CDR3 has 12 amino acids. For the CDR3, the DNA is TGTGCCAGCAGTTGGAGGGCCAATGAGCAGTTCTTC. Translating gives CASSWRANEQFF.

This clonotype has at least ten counts. The chain is built from TRBV5-1 and TRBJ1-4, with D perhaps matching TRBD1 (5 bases). V shed 9 bases and J shed 0 bases, with 12 bases lying between them. The CDR3 covers 14 residues. Germline assignment: CDR1 SGHRS and CDR2 YFSETQ. This CDR3 reads CATRTSSTNEKLFF. Written as DNA, the CDR3 is TGCGCCACCCGGACAAGCTCAACTAATGAAAAACTGTTTTTT. The whole variable domain, remainder taken from reference TRBV5-1 and TRBJ1-4, is KAGVTQTPRYLIKTRGQQVTLSCSPISGHRSVSWYQQTPGQGLQFLFEYFSETQRNKGNFPGRFSGRQFSNSRSEMNVSTLELGDSALYLCATRTSSTNEKLFFGSGTQLSVL.

This clonotype turned up a few times. V gene TRBV12-3 or TRBV12-4 combines with J gene TRBJ1-4; 11 bases fit TRBD1. Losses at the gene ends were 6 bases for V and 10 bases for J; bases not matched to a gene: 10. The CDR3 spans 15 residues. Here the CDR3 DNA reads TGTGCCAGCAGCCAAATGGGGACAGGGGGAGGAAAACTGTTTTTT. It yields the protein CASSQMGTGGGKLFF.

This clonotype was seen repeatedly, ten times or more. The chain uses TRBV21-1 and TRBJ2-1; TRBD1 is the table's D call and was not checked against the DNA. TRBV21-1 is marked as a pseudogene. The CDR3 spans 17 residues. CDR3 sequence reads: CASRKGTGSPTVHEQFF. In DNA, the CDR3 is TGTGCCAGCAGAAAGGGGACGGGATCCCCAACCGTCCATGAGCAGTTCTTC.

This clonotype was observed a handful of times. J is TRBJ2-7 and V is TRBV7-6; TRBD2 aligns across 13 bases. Trimming removed 9 bases from V and 0 bases from J; junction bases left unmatched: 11. In germline, CDR1 is SGHVS, CDR2 FNYEAQ. The length of the CDR3 is 17 residues. For the CDR3, the DNA is TGTGCCAGGACGACTAGCGGGGGGCCCGATTGCTCCTACGAGCAGTACTTC. This sequence encodes CARTTSGGPDCSYEQYF. Using reference TRBV7-6 and TRBJ2-7 for the parts outside the CDR3, the full variable domain is GAGVSQSPRYKVTKRGQDVALRCDPISGHVSLYWYRQALGQGPEFLTYFNYEAQQDKSGLPNDRFSAERPEGSISTLTIQRTEQRDSAMYRCARTTSGGPDCSYEQYFGPGTRLTVT.